This TCR beta chain was sequenced during a study of metastatic and nonmetastatic thyroid tumors. From the PCR reads, TCRdb re-called clones with MiXCR. The profile shows 35,000 to 45,000 clones, less than 25% of them singletons. Every patient underwent thyroid surgery untreated. Germline V gene data show CDR1 as DFQATT and CDR2 as SNEGSKA (reference sequence). The CDR3 sequence is 19 residues long. J was trimmed by 4 bases and V by 1 base; bases with no gene match: 18. The sample was blood. The clonotype originates from a female donor with papillary thyroid cancer or a benign thyroid nodule (not recorded which). Some clones in this sample may be carry-over from other donors' samples. The chain uses TRBV20-1 and TRBJ2-1; 8 nucleotides match TRBD2. The CDR3 loop reads CSARGSLDGRAIRYNEQFF. CDR3 nucleotides: TGCAGTGCTAGAGGGTCGCTAGACGGGAGGGCCATTCGTTACAATGAGCAGTTCTTC.